This record concerns one T cell receptor (beta chain) sequence. Its specificity is not known. This record belongs to a study of OX40 agonist ivuxolimab in advanced cancers. Study-wide results and limits: Relative to CD4+, CD8+ T cells held more expanded clones on average.

Using immunoSEQ multiplex PCR, the repertoire was profiled, and TCRdb retains in-frame clones only, with some absent. The table includes some 26,000 clones, 70% to 80% detected once. Material: CD4+ or CD8+ T cells sorted from blood, obtained in a trial of the OX40 agonist ivuxolimab. The TCR originated in an adult with an advanced solid tumor such as melanoma, head and neck, liver or kidney cancer.

The CDR3 region is CASSQEIGTSGDNNEQFF. CDR3 DNA sequence: TGCGCCAGCAGCCAAGAAATCGGGACTAGCGGGGACAACAATGAGCAGTTCTTC. The V and J genes are TRBV4-1 and TRBJ2-1; 13 bases are shared with TRBD2. This CDR3 is 18 amino acids long. CDR1 is MGHRA and CDR2 is YSYEKL in the germline V gene. The J segment lost 5 bases and the V segment lost 0 bases, leaving 7 bases of the junction unmatched.